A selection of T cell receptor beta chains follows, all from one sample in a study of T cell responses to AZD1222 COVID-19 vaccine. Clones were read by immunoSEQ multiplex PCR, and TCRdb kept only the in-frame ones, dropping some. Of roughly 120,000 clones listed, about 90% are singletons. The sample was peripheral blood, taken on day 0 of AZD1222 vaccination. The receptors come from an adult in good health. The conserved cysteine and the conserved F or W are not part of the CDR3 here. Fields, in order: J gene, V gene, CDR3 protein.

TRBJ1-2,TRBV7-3,ASRAPGTGDNYGYT
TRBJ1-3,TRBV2,ASRTGTSRNTIY
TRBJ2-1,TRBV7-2,ASSLGGTSGRARGEQF
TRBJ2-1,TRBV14,ASNTGTLLNEQF
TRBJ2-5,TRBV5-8,ASNPGSGTNSRETQY
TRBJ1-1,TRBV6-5,ASSSGAGNTEAF
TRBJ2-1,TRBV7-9,ASSRPPGEQF
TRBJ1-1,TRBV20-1,SVKPGSQAF
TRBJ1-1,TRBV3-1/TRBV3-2,ASSALESPTEAF
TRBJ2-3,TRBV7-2,ASSLATSGTDTQY
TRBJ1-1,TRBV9,ASSPGTGFTEAF
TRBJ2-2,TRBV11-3,ATSGRNTGELF
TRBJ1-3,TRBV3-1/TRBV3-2,ASSPRGSGNTIY
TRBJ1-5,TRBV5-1,ASSLDGGQNQPQH
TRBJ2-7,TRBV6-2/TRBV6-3,ASSFYYEQY